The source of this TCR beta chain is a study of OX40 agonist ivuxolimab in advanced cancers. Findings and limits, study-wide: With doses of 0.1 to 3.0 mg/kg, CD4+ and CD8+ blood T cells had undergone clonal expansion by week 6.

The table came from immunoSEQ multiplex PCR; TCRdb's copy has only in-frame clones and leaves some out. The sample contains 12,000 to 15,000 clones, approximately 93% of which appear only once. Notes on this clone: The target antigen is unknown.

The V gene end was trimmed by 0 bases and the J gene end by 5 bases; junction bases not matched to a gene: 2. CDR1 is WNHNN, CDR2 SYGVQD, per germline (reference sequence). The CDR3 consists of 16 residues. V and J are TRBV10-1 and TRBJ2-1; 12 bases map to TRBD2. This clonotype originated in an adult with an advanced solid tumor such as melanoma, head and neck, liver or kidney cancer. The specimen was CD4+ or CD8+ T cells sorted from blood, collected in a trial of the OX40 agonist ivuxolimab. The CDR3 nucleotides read TGCGCCAGCAGTGAGTCGGGACTAGCGGGTAACAATGAGCAGTTCTTC. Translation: CASSESGLAGNNEQFF.